This T cell receptor beta chain was recovered during a study of blood T cell repertoires in COVID-19. The CDR3 sequence is 15 residues long. Trimming took 5 bases from V and 5 from J; bases not matched to a gene: 3. Germline CDR1 and CDR2: MNHEY and SMNVEV (reference sequence). This clone was counted once. Data came from immunoSEQ multiplex PCR; TCRdb stores just in-frame clones and leaves some out. The repertoire has around 400,000 clones, 70% to 90% of them found once; the top ten carry 1.4%. The sequence came from a woman in her late teens or twenties who had been exposed to COVID-19. The gene calls are TRBV27 and TRBJ2-3, with 14 bases matching TRBD2. Material: PBMCs or T cells enriched from blood (not recorded which). In nucleotides, the CDR3 is TGTGCCAGCAGTCAAGGACTAGCGGGAGGAGATACGCAGTATTTT. Translated: CASSQGLAGGDTQYF.